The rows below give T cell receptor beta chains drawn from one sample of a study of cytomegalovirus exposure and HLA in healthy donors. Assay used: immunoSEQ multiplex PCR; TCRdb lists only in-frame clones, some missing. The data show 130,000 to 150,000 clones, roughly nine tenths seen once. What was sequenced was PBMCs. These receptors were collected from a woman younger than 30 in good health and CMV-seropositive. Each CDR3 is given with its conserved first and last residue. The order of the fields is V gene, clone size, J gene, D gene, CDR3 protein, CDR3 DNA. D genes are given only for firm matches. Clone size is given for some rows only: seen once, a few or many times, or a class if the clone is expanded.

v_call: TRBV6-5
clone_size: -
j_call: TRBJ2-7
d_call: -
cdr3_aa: CASSYRDEQYF
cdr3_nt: TGTGCCAGCAGTTACCGGGACGAGCAGTACTTC

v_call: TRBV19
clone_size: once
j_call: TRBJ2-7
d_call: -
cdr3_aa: CASSKGTDSYEQYF
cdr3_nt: TGTGCCAGTAGTAAAGGGACTGATTCCTACGAGCAGTACTTC

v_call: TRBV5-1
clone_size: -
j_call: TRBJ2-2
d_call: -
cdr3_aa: CASSLEGAVFTGELFF
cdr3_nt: TGCGCCAGCAGCTTGGAGGGAGCGGTCTTCACCGGGGAGCTGTTTTTT

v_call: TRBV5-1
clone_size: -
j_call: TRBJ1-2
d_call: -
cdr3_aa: CASSQVENYGYTF
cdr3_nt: TGCGCCAGCAGTCAGGTTGAAAACTATGGCTACACCTTC

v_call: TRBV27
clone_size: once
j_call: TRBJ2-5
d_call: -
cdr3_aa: CASRTRGETQYF
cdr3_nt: TGTGCCAGCAGAACACGCGGGGAGACCCAGTACTTC

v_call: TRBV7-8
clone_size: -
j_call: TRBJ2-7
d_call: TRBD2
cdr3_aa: CASSSQRTSGNYEQYF
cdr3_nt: TGTGCCAGCAGTTCCCAACGGACTAGCGGGAACTACGAGCAGTACTTC

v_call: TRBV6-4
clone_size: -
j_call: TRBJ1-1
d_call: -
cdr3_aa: CASSLTGNTEAFF
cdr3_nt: TGTGCCAGCTCCCTGACAGGGAACACTGAAGCTTTCTTT

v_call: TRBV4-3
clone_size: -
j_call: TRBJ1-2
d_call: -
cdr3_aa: CASSQDSGTKYGYTF
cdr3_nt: TGCGCCAGCAGCCAAGATTCCGGGACAAAGTATGGCTACACCTTC

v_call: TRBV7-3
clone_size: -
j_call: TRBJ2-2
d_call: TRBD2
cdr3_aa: CASSLRAGTDPTGELFF
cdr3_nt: TGTGCCAGCAGCTTAAGAGCGGGGACGGACCCCACCGGGGAGCTGTTTTTT

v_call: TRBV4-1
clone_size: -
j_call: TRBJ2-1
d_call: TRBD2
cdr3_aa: CASSQELAGGAYNEQFF
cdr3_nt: TGCGCCAGCAGCCAAGAACTAGCGGGAGGTGCTTACAATGAGCAGTTCTTC

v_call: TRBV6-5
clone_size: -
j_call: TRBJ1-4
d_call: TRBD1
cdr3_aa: CASSTEGQGLEKLFF
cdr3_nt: TGTGCCAGCAGTACCGAGGGACAGGGTTTAGAAAAACTGTTTTTT

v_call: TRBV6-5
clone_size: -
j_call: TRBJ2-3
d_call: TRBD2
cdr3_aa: CASSLLAGGRGDTQYF
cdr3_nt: TGTGCCAGCAGTTTACTAGCGGGAGGGCGTGGAGATACGCAGTATTTT

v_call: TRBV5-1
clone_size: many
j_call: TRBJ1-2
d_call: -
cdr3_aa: CASSLGWGASRHYGYTF
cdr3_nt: TGCGCCAGCAGCTTGGGCTGGGGAGCCTCGAGGCACTATGGCTACACCTTC

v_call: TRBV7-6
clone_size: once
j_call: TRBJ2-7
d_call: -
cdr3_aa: CASSFQAYSYEQYF
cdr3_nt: TGTGCCAGCAGCTTTCAGGCTTACTCCTACGAGCAGTACTTC

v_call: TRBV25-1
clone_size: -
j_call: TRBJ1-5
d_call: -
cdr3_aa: CASSDGGLGQPQHF
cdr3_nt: TGTGCCAGCAGTGATGGAGGGTTGGGGCAGCCCCAGCATTTT

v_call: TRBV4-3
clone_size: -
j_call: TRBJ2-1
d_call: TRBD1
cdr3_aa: CASSQVGTGYNEQFF
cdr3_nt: TGCGCCAGCAGCCAAGTTGGGACAGGCTACAATGAGCAGTTCTTC

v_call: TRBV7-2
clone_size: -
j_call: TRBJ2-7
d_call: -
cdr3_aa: CASSPSTGLLYEQYF
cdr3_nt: TGTGCCAGCAGCCCCTCCACGGGACTTCTCTACGAGCAGTACTTC

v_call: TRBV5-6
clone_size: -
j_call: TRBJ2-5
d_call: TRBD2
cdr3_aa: CASIQKRLAGAVGTQYF
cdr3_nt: TGTGCCAGCATTCAAAAAAGACTAGCGGGGGCCGTGGGGACCCAGTACTTC

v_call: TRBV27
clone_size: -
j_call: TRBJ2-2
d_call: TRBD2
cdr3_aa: CASRAGTSGFGELFF
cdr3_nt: TGTGCCAGCAGAGCCGGGACTAGCGGGTTCGGGGAGCTGTTTTTT

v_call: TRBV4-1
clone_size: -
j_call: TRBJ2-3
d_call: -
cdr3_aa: CASSQDGTDTQYF
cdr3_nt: TGCGCCAGCAGCCAAGACGGCACAGATACGCAGTATTTT

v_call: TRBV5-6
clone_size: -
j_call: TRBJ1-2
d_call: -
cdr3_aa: CASSFPTAGYTF
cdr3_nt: TGTGCCAGCAGCTTCCCGACAGCCGGCTACACCTTC

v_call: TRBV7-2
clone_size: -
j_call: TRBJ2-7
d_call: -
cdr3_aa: CASSQLALAYEQYF
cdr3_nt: TGTGCCAGCAGCCAACTAGCTTTAGCCTACGAGCAGTACTTC

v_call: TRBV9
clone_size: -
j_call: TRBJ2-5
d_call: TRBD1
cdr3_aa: CASSADRASELGETQYF
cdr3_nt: TGTGCCAGCAGCGCGGACAGGGCCAGCGAGTTGGGGGAGACCCAGTACTTC

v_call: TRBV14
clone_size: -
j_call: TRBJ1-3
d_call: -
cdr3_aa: CASSQESGPRGNTIYF
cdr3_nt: TGTGCCAGCAGCCAAGAGTCAGGTCCTCGCGGAAACACCATATATTTT

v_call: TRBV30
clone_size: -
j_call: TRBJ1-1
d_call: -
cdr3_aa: CAWRRGTAGRITEAFF
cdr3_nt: TGTGCCTGGAGAAGGGGAACGGCCGGGAGGATCACTGAAGCTTTCTTT

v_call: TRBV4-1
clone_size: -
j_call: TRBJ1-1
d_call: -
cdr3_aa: CASSRAGSMNTEAFF
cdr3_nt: TGCGCCAGCAGCCGGGCCGGCTCGATGAACACTGAAGCTTTCTTT

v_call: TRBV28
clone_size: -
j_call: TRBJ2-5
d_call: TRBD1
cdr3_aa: CASRSETGVRETQYF
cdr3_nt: TGTGCCAGCAGAAGCGAAACAGGGGTAAGAGAGACCCAGTACTTC

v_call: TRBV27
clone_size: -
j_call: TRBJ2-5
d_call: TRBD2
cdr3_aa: CASSSQGLAGEFGTQYF
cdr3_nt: TGTGCCAGCAGTTCCCAGGGACTAGCGGGAGAGTTCGGGACCCAGTACTTC

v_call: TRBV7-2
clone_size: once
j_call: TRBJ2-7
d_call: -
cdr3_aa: CASSLLVGETYEQYF
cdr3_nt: TGTGCCAGCAGCTTATTAGTAGGAGAGACTTACGAGCAGTACTTC

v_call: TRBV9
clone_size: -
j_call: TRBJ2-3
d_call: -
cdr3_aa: CASSPGLASSTDTQYF
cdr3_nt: TGTGCCAGCAGCCCCGGGCTAGCATCGAGCACAGATACGCAGTATTTT

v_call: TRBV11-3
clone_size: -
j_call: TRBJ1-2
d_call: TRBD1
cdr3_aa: CASSGGTGDGYTF
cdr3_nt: TGTGCCAGCAGCGGCGGGACAGGGGATGGCTACACCTTC

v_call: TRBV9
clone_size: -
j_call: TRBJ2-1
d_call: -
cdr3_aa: CASSVEPTSYNEQFF
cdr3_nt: TGTGCCAGCAGCGTAGAGCCAACCTCCTACAATGAGCAGTTCTTC

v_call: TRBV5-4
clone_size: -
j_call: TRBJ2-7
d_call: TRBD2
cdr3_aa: CASSDSGSSYEQYF
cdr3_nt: TGTGCCAGCAGCGATAGCGGGAGTTCCTACGAGCAGTACTTC

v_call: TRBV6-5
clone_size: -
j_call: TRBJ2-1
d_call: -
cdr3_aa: CAARSTNEQFF
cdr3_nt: TGTGCCGCCAGGTCCACCAATGAGCAGTTCTTC

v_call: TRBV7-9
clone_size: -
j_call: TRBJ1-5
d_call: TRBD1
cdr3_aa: CASSRTGGPQPQHF
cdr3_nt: TGTGCCAGCAGCCGGACAGGGGGGCCTCAGCCCCAGCATTTT

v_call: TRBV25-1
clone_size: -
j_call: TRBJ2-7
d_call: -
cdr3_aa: CASSDMGGMYEQYF
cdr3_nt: TGTGCCAGCAGTGATATGGGGGGAATGTACGAGCAGTACTTC

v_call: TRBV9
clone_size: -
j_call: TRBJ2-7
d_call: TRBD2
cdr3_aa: CASSAFLAGDTEQYF
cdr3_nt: TGTGCCAGCAGCGCGTTTCTAGCGGGAGATACCGAGCAGTACTTC

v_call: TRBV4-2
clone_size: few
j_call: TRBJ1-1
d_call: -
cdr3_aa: CASSQGTPNTEAFF
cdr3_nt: TGTGCCAGCAGCCAAGGGACACCGAACACTGAAGCTTTCTTT

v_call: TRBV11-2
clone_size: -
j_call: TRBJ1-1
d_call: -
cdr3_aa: CASSLDIQRTNEAFF
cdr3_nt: TGTGCCAGCAGCTTAGATATCCAGAGGACAAATGAAGCTTTCTTT

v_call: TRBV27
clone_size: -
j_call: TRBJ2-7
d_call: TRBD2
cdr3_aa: CASSLSLAGVPPYEQYF
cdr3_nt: TGTGCCAGCAGTTTATCGCTAGCGGGAGTACCCCCCTACGAGCAGTACTTC

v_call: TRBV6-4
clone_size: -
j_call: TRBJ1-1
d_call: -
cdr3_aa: CASSDRLGGRDTEAFF
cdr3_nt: TGTGCCAGCAGTGACCGACTCGGAGGGAGGGACACTGAAGCTTTCTTT

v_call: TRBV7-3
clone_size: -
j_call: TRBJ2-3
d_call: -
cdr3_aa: CASSFTGGPLDTQYF
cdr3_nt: TGTGCCAGCAGCTTTACAGGCGGACCTTTAGATACGCAGTATTTT

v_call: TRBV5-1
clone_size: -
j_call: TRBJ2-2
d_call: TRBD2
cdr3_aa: CASSQQGSAGVGGELFF
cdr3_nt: TGCGCCAGCAGCCAGCAGGGGTCAGCGGGAGTTGGCGGGGAGCTGTTTTTT

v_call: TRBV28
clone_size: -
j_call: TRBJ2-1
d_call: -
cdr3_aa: CASREDSYNEQFF
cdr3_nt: TGTGCCAGCAGGGAGGACTCCTACAATGAGCAGTTCTTC

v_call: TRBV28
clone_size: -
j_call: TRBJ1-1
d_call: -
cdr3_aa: CASSFPTVNTEAFF
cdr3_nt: TGTGCCAGCAGTTTCCCGACAGTGAACACTGAAGCTTTCTTT

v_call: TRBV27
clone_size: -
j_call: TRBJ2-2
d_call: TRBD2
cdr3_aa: CASSEGGPWAGELFF
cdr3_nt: TGTGCCAGCAGTGAGGGAGGGCCATGGGCCGGGGAGCTGTTTTTT

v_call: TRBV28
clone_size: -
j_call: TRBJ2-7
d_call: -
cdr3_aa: CASSTWGDVSYEQYF
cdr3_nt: TGTGCCAGCAGTACTTGGGGGGACGTCTCCTACGAGCAGTACTTC

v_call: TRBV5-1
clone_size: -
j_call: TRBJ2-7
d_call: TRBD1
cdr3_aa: CASSLAGTGLGEQYF
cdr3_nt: TGCGCCAGCAGCTTGGCCGGGACAGGGCTCGGCGAGCAGTACTTC

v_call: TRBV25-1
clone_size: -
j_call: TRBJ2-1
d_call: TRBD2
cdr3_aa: CASMLAGGLYNEQFF
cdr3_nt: TGTGCCAGCATGCTAGCGGGAGGACTCTACAATGAGCAGTTCTTC

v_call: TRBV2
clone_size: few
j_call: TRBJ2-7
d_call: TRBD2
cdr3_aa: CATQLAGGPLAYEQYF
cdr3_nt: TGTGCCACCCAACTAGCGGGAGGACCCTTGGCCTACGAGCAGTACTTC

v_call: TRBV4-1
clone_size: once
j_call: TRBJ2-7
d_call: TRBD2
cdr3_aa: CASSQVVRVAGGEFVYEQYF
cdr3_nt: TGCGCCAGCAGCCAAGTCGTGAGGGTAGCGGGAGGCGAGTTCGTGTACGAGCAGTACTTC

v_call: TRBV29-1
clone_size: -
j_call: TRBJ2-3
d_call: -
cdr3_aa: CRKLTRADTQYF
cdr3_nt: TGCAGGAAACTAACGAGGGCAGATACGCAGTATTTT

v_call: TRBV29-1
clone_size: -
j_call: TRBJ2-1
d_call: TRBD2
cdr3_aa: CSVDRKGLAGGNEQFF
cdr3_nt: TGCAGCGTTGACCGCAAAGGACTAGCGGGAGGCAATGAGCAGTTCTTC

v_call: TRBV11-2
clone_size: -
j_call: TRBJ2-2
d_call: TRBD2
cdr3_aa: CASSLSGRVNTGELFF
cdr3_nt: TGTGCCAGCAGCCTTAGCGGGAGGGTTAACACCGGGGAGCTGTTTTTT

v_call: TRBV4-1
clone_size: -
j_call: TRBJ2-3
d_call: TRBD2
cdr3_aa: CASSQLTTSGATDTQYF
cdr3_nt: TGCGCCAGCAGCCAATTAACGACTAGCGGGGCGACAGATACGCAGTATTTT

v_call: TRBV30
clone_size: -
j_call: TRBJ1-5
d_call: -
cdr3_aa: CAWDSHSNQPQHF
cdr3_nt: TGTGCCTGGGACAGTCATAGCAATCAGCCCCAGCATTTT

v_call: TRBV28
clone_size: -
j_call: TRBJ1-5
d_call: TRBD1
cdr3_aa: CASRSRTGNSNQPQHF
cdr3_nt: TGTGCCAGCAGGTCAAGGACAGGAAATAGCAATCAGCCCCAGCATTTT

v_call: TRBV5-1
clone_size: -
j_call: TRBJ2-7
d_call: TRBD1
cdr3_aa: CASSPGQAVDEQYF
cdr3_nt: TGCGCCAGCAGCCCTGGACAGGCGGTCGACGAGCAGTACTTC

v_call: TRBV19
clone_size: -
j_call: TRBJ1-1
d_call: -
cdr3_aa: CASSIGGNTEAFF
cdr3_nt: TGTGCCAGTAGTATAGGTGGCAACACTGAAGCTTTCTTT

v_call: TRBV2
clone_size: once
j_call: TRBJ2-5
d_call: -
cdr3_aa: CASTRMVEETQYF
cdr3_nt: TGTGCCAGCACTAGGATGGTTGAGGAGACCCAGTACTTC